These 22 T cell receptor beta chains share one sample of origin, sequenced in a study of blood T cells in healthy people across ages. Next came a second PCR, run for roughly 6 to 11 cycles, which used a sample-barcoded 5' primer along with a J-beta primer mix. One entry per CDR3 protein, called by TCRdb with MiXCR from the 5' RACE reads. The table lists 550,000 to 750,000 distinct CDR3 sequences, roughly 21% of them singletons. The sample comprised blood. All receptors come from a man aged 65-85 years in good health.

The sample holds one count of this clonotype. The chain has TRBV7-9 and TRBJ2-5; tentatively, D is TRBD2 (6 bases). Germline CDR1 reads SEHNR; CDR2 reads FQNEAQ (reference sequence). This CDR3 contains 17 residues. The V end lost 1 base, the J end lost 5 bases, and 20 bases lay between the germline ends. The CDR3, as DNA: TGTGCCAGCAGCTTAGGGGACCGAACTAGCCCGGCGGAGACCCAGTACTTC. Amino acid sequence: CASSLGDRTSPAETQYF.

This clonotype was observed a few times. This CDR3 is CAIEEVKAFF. The DNA of the CDR3 is TGTGCCATCGAGGAGGTCAAGGCTTTCTTT. The rearrangement links TRBV6-1 to TRBJ1-1; D not resolved. Looked up from germline, CDR1 is MNHNS and CDR2 is SASEGT. V shed 10 bases and J shed 11 bases, with 14 bases lying between them. The length of the CDR3 is 10 residues.

The chain is built from TRBV6-1 and TRBJ2-7; D remains unclear. Germline V CDR1 and CDR2: MNHNS, SASEGT. The CDR3 sequence is 12 residues long. Trimming shortened V by 4 bases and J by 7 bases, and 11 bases separated the two germline ends. CDR3 residues: CASSVELTEQYF. CDR3 DNA sequence: TGTGCCAGCAGTGTGGAACTAACAGAGCAGTACTTC.

The chain has TRBV20-1 and TRBJ2-5; 7 bases map to TRBD2. V shed 0 bases and J 2 bases; nucleotides not matched to a gene: 15. The CDR3 length is 18 residues. In germline, CDR1 is DFQATT, CDR2 SNEGSKA (reference sequence). The CDR3 region is CSAREDRLAAKQQETQYF. The DNA for the CDR3 is TGCAGTGCTAGAGAGGACCGTCTAGCGGCTAAGCAGCAAGAGACCCAGTACTTC.

This clonotype was seen only a few times. The rearrangement joins TRBV27 to TRBJ2-7; D possibly corresponds to TRBD2 (6 bases). CDR3 length: 14 amino acids. V shed 3 bases and J shed 5 bases, with 14 bases lying between them. The V gene's germline CDR1 is MNHEY and CDR2 SMNVEV (reference sequence). CDR3 sequence (DNA): TGTGCCAGCAGTTTTAACGGGGAGGTCCACGAGCAGTACTTC. It codes for CASSFNGEVHEQYF.

The rearrangement joins TRBV9 to TRBJ2-7; perhaps TRBD1 as D (6 bases). This CDR3 spans 16 amino acids. Trimming removed 5 bases at V and 2 bases at J, with 20 bases between. The germline V gene encodes CDR1 SGDLS and CDR2 YYNGEE. Here the CDR3 reads CASRFNSGRGTYEQYF. The DNA for the CDR3 is TGTGCCAGCAGGTTTAATTCAGGCAGGGGAACCTACGAGCAGTACTTC.

The chain carries TRBV28 and TRBJ2-3; possibly TRBD2 for D (5 bases). V dropped 3 bases and J dropped 0 bases, with 22 bases sitting between them. The CDR3 runs 19 residues. The germline gives CDR1 MDHEN, CDR2 SYDVKM. The CDR3 spells CASSFLGVGGTSSTDTQYF. CDR3 DNA: TGTGCCAGCAGTTTCCTTGGTGTCGGAGGAACCTCTAGCACAGATACGCAGTATTTT.

This rearrangement joins TRBV5-1 to TRBJ2-1, with 7 bases fitting TRBD2. Germline values: CDR1 SGHRS, CDR2 YFSETQ. CDR3 length: 14 amino acids. V lost 0 bases to trimming and J lost 7 bases; unmatched junction nucleotides: 4. The CDR3 sequence is CASSLAQRDNEQFF. The CDR3 DNA reads as TGCGCCAGCAGCTTGGCCCAGCGGGATAATGAGCAGTTCTTC.

The CDR3 region is CASSQDRGDAYNEQFF. DNA for the CDR3: TGCGCCAGCAGCCAAGATCGAGGCGATGCCTACAATGAGCAGTTCTTC. The chain employs TRBV4-1 and TRBJ2-1; D not resolved. The CDR3 has 16 amino acids. Per germline, CDR1 MGHRA and CDR2 YSYEKL. Trimming pared 0 bases from V and 2 bases from J, leaving 11 bases between.

As for this clonotype: A much larger clone sits a single nucleotide away, making a read error possible. The CDR3 reads CASNLAGVHEQYF. The CDR3 coding sequence is TGTGCCAGCAATCTAGCGGGAGTCCATGAGCAGTACTTC. The V gene is TRBV2, the J gene TRBJ2-1; TRBD2 agrees at 10 bases. TRBJ2-7 explains the end of the DNA better; the J call may be wrong. Germline assignment: CDR1 SNHLY and CDR2 FYNNEI. This CDR3 has 13 amino acids.

CDR3 DNA: TGTGCCAGCTCACCACTTGGGACAGGGGTTCACGAGCAGTACTTC. As protein: CASSPLGTGVHEQYF. The chain employs TRBV18 and TRBJ2-5; 10 bases are shared with TRBD1. The end of the DNA fits TRBJ2-7 better, so the J call may be wrong. This CDR3 has 15 amino acids. The V gene's germline CDR1 is KGHSH and CDR2 LQKENI.

Only a few counts were recorded for this clonotype. The chain couples TRBV29-1 to TRBJ2-5; 9 positions match TRBD1. This CDR3 spans 13 amino acids. Germline values: CDR1 SQVTM, CDR2 ANQGSEA. With V trimmed by 1 base and J by 7 bases, 4 bases remained unmatched. CDR3 DNA sequence: TGCAGCGTTGAAGTGGGACAGGGAACGACCCAGTACTTC. Translation gives CSVEVGQGTTQYF.

The J gene is TRBJ1-4, the V gene TRBV6-2 or TRBV6-3; D call uncertain. The germline gives CDR1 MNHEY, CDR2 SVGEGT. The V and J ends lost 0 bases and 10 bases respectively, with 6 bases between them. The CDR3 runs 12 residues. CDR3 sequence reads: CASSYSIRKLFF. CDR3 coding DNA: TGTGCCAGCAGTTACTCGATCCGAAAACTGTTTTTT.

The chain carries TRBV6-5 and TRBJ2-2, with 7 bases aligning to TRBD1. This CDR3 is built from 14 residues. J gave up 5 bases and V 7 bases, and 7 bases lay outside the gene matches. Germline CDR1 and CDR2: MNHEY and SVGAGI. CDR3 bases: TGTGCCAGCACTCGAAGGGACAGTACCGGGGAGCTGTTTTTT. Translated: CASTRRDSTGELFF.

This chain joins TRBV20-1 and TRBJ2-1; TRBD2 matches at 16 bases. Germline loops: CDR1 DFQATT, CDR2 SNEGSKA (reference sequence). This CDR3 spans 14 amino acids. V dropped 3 bases and J dropped 9; count of bases not matched to a gene: 2. CDR3 coding DNA: TGCAGTGCTAGCGGGACTAGCGGGAGGGGTGAGCAGTTCTTC. It is translated as CSASGTSGRGEQFF.

The sample holds a few counts of this clonotype. The V call is TRBV6-2 or TRBV6-3, the J call TRBJ2-4, with 14 bases aligning to TRBD2. The CDR3 has 14 amino acids. Germline lookup yields CDR1 MNHEY and CDR2 SVGEGT. Unmatched junction bases numbered 9, after V lost 8 bases and J lost 12 bases. The CDR3, as DNA: TGTGCCAGCGGGCAAGGGACTAGCGGGAGTACTCAGTACTTC. It yields the protein CASGQGTSGSTQYF.

This clonotype has more than one count but fewer than ten. The rearrangement uses TRBV10-3 and TRBJ2-3; D might be TRBD2 (5 bases). This CDR3 spans 13 amino acids. Germline CDR1 ENHRY, CDR2 SYGVKD. Trimming took off 10 bases at V and 2 bases at J, with 13 bases between the two ends. This CDR3 reads CASAAANTDTQYF. CDR3 sequence (DNA): TGTGCCAGTGCAGCGGCTAACACAGATACGCAGTATTTT.

This chain connects TRBV3-1 to TRBJ2-5; 9 bases fit TRBD2. CDR1 and CDR2 from the germline V gene are LGHDT and YNNKEL (reference sequence). The CDR3 contains 18 residues. J was trimmed by 1 base and V by 1 base; bases with no gene match: 10. DNA for the CDR3: TGTGCCAGCAGCCAAGGGTCGGCTAGCGGGACCCTCCAAGAGACCCAGTACTTC. Translating gives CASSQGSASGTLQETQYF.

This chain joins TRBV12-5 and TRBJ1-1; no clear D gene. This CDR3 has 13 amino acids. The V gene's germline CDR1 is LGHNT and CDR2 FRNRAP. V was clipped by 1 base and J by 0 bases, with 3 bases between them. The CDR3 here is CASGLAVNTEAFF. The CDR3 nucleotides are TGTGCTAGTGGTTTGGCAGTGAACACTGAAGCTTTCTTT.

This chain links TRBV27 with TRBJ2-5; 7 bases fit TRBD1. Germline CDR1 is MNHEY and CDR2 is SMNVEV (reference sequence). This CDR3 comprises 14 residues. J lost 5 bases, V lost 5 bases, and 8 bases had no gene match. The CDR3 DNA follows: TGTGCCAGCAGTCCCCAGACAGGGCGTGAGACCCAGTACTTC. Residues: CASSPQTGRETQYF.

This clonotype was seen a handful of times. J is TRBJ1-5 and V is TRBV12-3 or TRBV12-4; unclear D gene. The ends were cut back, 3 bases at V and 4 bases at J, with 7 bases in the middle. This CDR3 comprises 13 residues. In DNA form, the CDR3 reads TGTGCCAGCAGTTTCGCGGGGAATCAGCCCCAGCATTTT. It encodes CASSFAGNQPQHF.

The genes are TRBV20-1 and TRBJ2-2; D might be TRBD2 (6 bases). The germline gives CDR1 DFQATT, CDR2 SNEGSKA (reference sequence). The CDR3 runs to 14 residues. V was cut by 2 bases and J by 4 bases, with 11 bases left in between. The CDR3 here is CSARRGRRTGELFF. CDR3 nucleotides: TGCAGTGCTAGACGGGGGAGGCGCACCGGGGAGCTGTTTTTT.